These 5 T cell receptor beta chains share one sample of origin, sequenced in a study of shared clonotypes between healthy human individuals. Libraries were prepared by immunoSEQ multiplex PCR; TCRdb keeps only in-frame clonotypes and omits some of them. The table records nearly 1,000,000 clones, 70% to 85% of them present only once. The sequenced material came from memory CD4+ T cells sorted from blood. The sample's subset: CD45RA-negative fraction. The source of these receptors is a young man in good health.

The gene calls are TRBV4-2 and TRBJ1-1; D remains ambiguous. This CDR3 comprises 16 residues. V lost 7 bases and J 0 bases, leaving 18 bases between the germline ends. CDR1 is LGHNA and CDR2 is YNFKEQ in the germline V gene. The CDR3 bases are TGTGCCAGCATCAGATCCGAAAAGGATATGAACACTGAAGCTTTCTTT. This gives the protein CASIRSEKDMNTEAFF.

The chain joins TRBV4-1 to TRBJ1-5; D unresolved. The germline V gene encodes CDR1 MGHRA and CDR2 YSYEKL. Trimming removed 0 bases at V and 6 bases at J, with 6 bases between. The CDR3 is made up of 13 amino acids. CDR3 residues: CASSQDWIQPQHF. In DNA form, the CDR3 reads TGCGCCAGCAGCCAAGATTGGATTCAGCCCCAGCATTTT.

The chain is built from TRBV5-1 and TRBJ2-7; D not certain. V lost 0 bases and J 3 bases, leaving 7 bases between the germline ends. Germline V gives CDR1 SGHRS, CDR2 YFSETQ. This CDR3 has 13 amino acids. The CDR3 DNA reads TGCGCCAGCAGCTTGGGCCTGGACTACGAGCAGTACTTC. Translating it yields CASSLGLDYEQYF.

The chain joins TRBV19 to TRBJ1-6; D is undetermined. The CDR3 sequence is 16 residues long. V was trimmed by 4 bases and J by 0 bases, leaving 10 bases between them. Per germline, CDR1 LNHDA and CDR2 SQIVND (reference sequence). The CDR3 region is CASSTAESSYNSPLHF. In nucleotides, the CDR3 is TGTGCCAGTAGTACGGCAGAGAGCTCCTATAATTCACCCCTCCACTTT. The full variable domain, completed using reference TRBV19 and TRBJ1-6, is DGGITQSPKYLFRKEGQNVTLSCEQNLNHDAMYWYRQDPGQGLRLIYYSQIVNDFQKGDIAEGYSVSREKKESFPLTVTSAQKNPTAFYLCASSTAESSYNSPLHFGNGTRLTVT.

The chain uses TRBV4-3 and TRBJ2-3; the match to TRBD2 covers 10 bases. Trimming at V came to 6 bases and at J to 6 bases, leaving 12 bases not matched to a gene. This CDR3 is built from 16 residues. The germline CDR1 and CDR2 sequences are LGHNA and YSLEER. DNA of the CDR3: TGCGCCAGCAGGTCCGTAACTAGCGGGATATCGGATACGCAGTATTTT. Encoded protein: CASRSVTSGISDTQYF.